Below, 29 T cell receptor beta chains from the same sample are listed, as sequenced in a study of T cells in Graves' hyperthyroidism and ophthalmopathy. It was RNA transcripts that yielded the amplified TCR beta CDR3 regions. The study used the HTBI primer set for a first-round RT-PCR of the TCR CDR3. TCRdb independently ran MiXCR on the multiplex PCR reads; one entry per CDR3 protein. The table shows about 350,000 distinct CDR3 sequences, with 15% to 20% occurring only once. The sample was blood. Every receptor here comes from a middle-aged woman with Graves' ophthalmopathy.

This chain uses TRBV7-9 with TRBJ2-7; possibly TRBD1 or TRBD2 for D (5 bases each). With 1 base removed from V and 6 bases from J, the gap between germline ends came to 16 bases. Germline assignment: CDR1 SEHNR and CDR2 FQNEAQ (reference sequence). This CDR3 contains 15 residues. The CDR3 loop is CASSLGRRVSGEQYF. Written as DNA, the CDR3 is TGTGCCAGCAGCTTAGGTCGCAGGGTAAGCGGCGAGCAGTACTTC.

This clonotype came up many times. This sequence joins TRBV19 and TRBJ2-2; D is unresolved. The CDR3 spans 15 residues. Germline assignment: CDR1 LNHDA and CDR2 SQIVND (reference sequence). The V end was cut by 5 bases, the J end by 6 bases, with 16 bases between. The CDR3 spells CASSSDTQFPGELFF. The CDR3 DNA sequence: TGTGCCAGTAGTTCCGACACCCAGTTTCCCGGGGAGCTGTTTTTT.

This clonotype has at least ten counts. This chain uses TRBV20-1 with TRBJ1-6; D not certain. The CDR3 covers 11 residues. Looked up from germline, CDR1 is DFQATT and CDR2 is SNEGSKA (reference sequence). The germline V and J ends were trimmed by 6 bases and 17 bases, with 17 bases remaining between them. The CDR3 nucleotides read TGCAGTGCCCCGGGGAGGATACGATTCCACTTT. Its translation is CSAPGRIRFHF.

This clonotype came up many times. The J gene is TRBJ2-7, the V gene TRBV27, with D possibly being TRBD1 or TRBD2 (7 bases each). Germline loops: CDR1 MNHEY, CDR2 SMNVEV (reference sequence). The CDR3 contains 13 residues. V dropped 5 bases and J dropped 6 bases, with 14 bases sitting between them. The CDR3 is CASSDREGSEQYF. CDR3 nucleotides: TGTGCCAGCAGTGACAGGGAGGGTAGCGAGCAGTACTTC.

In this sample, this clonotype turned up many times. This chain connects TRBV29-1 to TRBJ1-2, with 9 bases aligning to TRBD1. Germline V gene sequence: CDR1 SQVTM, CDR2 ANQGSEA. Trimming took 5 bases from V and 5 from J; bases not matched to a gene: 6. The CDR3 totals 13 residues. CDR3 DNA sequence: TGCAGCGTTTCACGACAGGGGGGATATGGCTACACCTTC. Protein: CSVSRQGGYGYTF.

This clonotype has at least ten counts. The chain employs TRBV10-2 and TRBJ2-7; 13 bases are shared with TRBD2. The CDR3 runs 19 residues. CDR1 and CDR2 (germline): WSHSY, SAAADI. J lost 2 bases, V lost 4 bases, and 14 bases had no gene match. The DNA for the CDR3 is TGCGCCAGCAGTGGGGCTGGACTAGCGGGAGAAAGGGGGCCCTACGAGCAGTACTTC. Encoded protein: CASSGAGLAGERGPYEQYF.

This clonotype was found many times. This sequence joins TRBV27 and TRBJ2-3; D is uncertain. This CDR3 region has 14 residues. Germline V gene lookup returns CDR1 MNHEY and CDR2 SMNVEV (reference sequence). V lost 8 bases and J lost 0, with 12 bases in between. Here the CDR3 reads CASRTAPSTDTQYF. CDR3 sequence (DNA): TGTGCCAGCCGGACGGCCCCTAGCACAGATACGCAGTATTTT.

This clonotype was counted at least ten times. The gene calls are TRBV7-2 and TRBJ2-7; 11 bases are a match to TRBD2. The germline gives CDR1 SGHTA, CDR2 FQGNSA. J lost 4 bases, V lost 4 bases, and 6 bases had no gene match. This CDR3 contains 15 residues. The CDR3 loop is CASSSTSGTPYEQYF. The CDR3 DNA is TGTGCCAGCAGCTCGACTAGCGGGACTCCGTACGAGCAGTACTTC. Full variable domain (rest looked up from reference TRBV7-2 and TRBJ2-7): GAGVSQSPSNKVTEKGKDVELRCDPISGHTALYWYRQSLGQGLEFLIYFQGNSAPDKSGLPSDRFSAERTGGSVSTLTIQRTQQEDSAVYLCASSSTSGTPYEQYFGPGTRLTVT.

The chain employs TRBV3-1 and TRBJ2-7; D may match TRBD1 or TRBD2 (5 bases each). This CDR3 is built from 15 residues. Germline V lookup: CDR1 LGHDT, CDR2 YNNKEL (reference sequence). Trimming shortened V by 2 bases and J by 0 bases, and 11 bases separated the two germline ends. The CDR3 loop is CASSQPGRSSYEQYF. The CDR3 DNA is TGTGCCAGCAGCCAACCGGGACGGAGCTCCTACGAGCAGTACTTC.

This clonotype occurred many times. The chain joins TRBV28 to TRBJ1-1; D not resolved. The CDR3 totals 18 residues. The ends were cut back, 3 bases at V and 5 bases at J, with 25 bases in the middle. Germline V gene data show CDR1 as MDHEN and CDR2 as SYDVKM. CDR3 bases: TGTGCCAGCAGTTTTAAGTCGGGATACCCAACCTCGGGGACTGAAGCTTTCTTT. As protein: CASSFKSGYPTSGTEAFF.

The rearrangement uses TRBV19 and TRBJ2-7; no clear D. The V and J ends lost 4 bases and 5 bases respectively, with 12 bases between them. The CDR3 runs to 13 residues. Germline V lookup: CDR1 LNHDA, CDR2 SQIVND (reference sequence). Written as DNA, the CDR3 is TGTGCCAGTAGTAGTAGTGTGGGAAACGAGCAGTACTTC. It specifies CASSSSVGNEQYF.

The sample holds many counts of this clonotype. The V gene is TRBV6-1, the J gene TRBJ2-7; weak D call: TRBD1 (6 bases). V was pared by 1 base and J by 4 bases, with 11 bases between. CDR3 length equals 14 residues. Germline V CDR1 and CDR2: MNHNS, SASEGT. The CDR3 DNA is TGTGCCAGCAGTGAAGTTGGGACAAGTTACGAGCAGTACTTC. Residues: CASSEVGTSYEQYF.

The table lists this clonotype with many counts. The chain links TRBV9 to TRBJ1-1, with TRBD1 identical over 7 bases. V lost 4 bases, J lost 4 bases, and 7 bases stayed unmatched. In germline, CDR1 is SGDLS, CDR2 YYNGEE. The CDR3 sequence is 14 residues long. CDR3 amino acids: CASSPSAGGTEAFF. The CDR3 DNA sequence: TGTGCCAGCAGCCCAAGTGCAGGGGGCACTGAAGCTTTCTTT.

The chain employs TRBV6-1 and TRBJ2-5, with D possibly called TRBD1 or TRBD2 (6 bases each). Germline V lookup: CDR1 MNHNS, CDR2 SASEGT. There are 16 residues in the CDR3. V was pared by 2 bases and J by 6 bases, with 19 bases between. The CDR3 spells CASSESGALLRKTQYF. CDR3 DNA: TGTGCCAGCAGTGAATCGGGGGCCCTACTCCGGAAGACCCAGTACTTC.

Ten or more counts support this clonotype. The rearrangement uses TRBV9 and TRBJ2-2; 7 nucleotides agree with TRBD2. The CDR3 has 16 residues. Germline CDR1 reads SGDLS; CDR2 reads YYNGEE. V shed 0 bases, J shed 7 bases, and the junction held 9 bases outside the gene matches. This chain's CDR3 is CASSVGGREPIGELFF. The CDR3 DNA follows: TGTGCCAGCAGCGTAGGCGGGCGGGAGCCCATCGGGGAGCTGTTTTTT.

The rearrangement links TRBV28 to TRBJ2-5; D possibly corresponds to TRBD1 (5 bases). The germline V gene has CDR1 MDHEN and CDR2 SYDVKM. V lost 5 bases and J 7 bases, leaving 20 bases between the germline ends. There are 15 residues in the CDR3. This chain's CDR3 is CASSIRAPLQGTQYF. DNA for the CDR3: TGTGCCAGCAGTATCCGGGCCCCACTGCAGGGGACCCAGTACTTC. The variable domain in full, with the rest retrieved from reference TRBV28 and TRBJ2-5, is DVKVTQSSRYLVKRTGEKVFLECVQDMDHENMFWYRQDPGLGLRLIYFSYDVKMKEKGDIPEGYSVSREKKERFSLILESASTNQTSMYLCASSIRAPLQGTQYFGPGTRLLVL.

Many counts were recorded for this clonotype. J is TRBJ1-2 and V is TRBV7-2, with a weak D call TRBD1 (5 bases). Germline V CDR1 and CDR2: SGHTA, FQGNSA. V was cut by 0 bases and J by 6 bases, with 14 bases left in between. CDR3 size: 15 residues. CDR3 in amino acids: CASSLAQSGLDGYTF. CDR3 nucleotide sequence: TGTGCCAGCAGCTTAGCGCAGTCAGGGTTGGATGGCTACACCTTC.

At least ten counts were recorded for this clonotype. The V gene is TRBV12-3 or TRBV12-4, the J gene TRBJ1-5; D gene unclear. CDR3 length: 13 amino acids. Trimming left V 5 bases short and J 6 bases short, with 11 bases between. The CDR3 DNA follows: TGTGCCAGCAGTCCTGACTCACGTCAGCCCCAGCATTTT. It specifies CASSPDSRQPQHF.

This chain joins TRBV12-3 or TRBV12-4 and TRBJ2-7; either TRBD1 or TRBD2 may supply D (5 bases each). This CDR3 has 15 residues. Trimming took off 6 bases at V and 2 bases at J, with 17 bases between the two ends. The CDR3 loop reads CASSEPGLVTYEQYF. For the CDR3, the DNA is TGTGCCAGCAGCGAACCGGGGCTTGTGACCTACGAGCAGTACTTC.

This clonotype has at least ten counts. This chain links TRBV12-3 or TRBV12-4 with TRBJ2-2, with 9 bases fitting TRBD2. The V and J ends lost 3 bases and 3 bases, in that order; junction bases with no gene match: 2. This CDR3 is built from 15 residues. The chain's CDR3 is CASSFGLAYTGELFF. In DNA form, the CDR3 reads TGTGCCAGCAGTTTTGGACTAGCGTACACCGGGGAGCTGTTTTTT.

This clonotype was seen repeatedly, ten times or more. Given a much more abundant clone one base away, this may be a read error. The J gene is TRBJ1-1, the V gene TRBV11-2; no clear D gene. The CDR3 covers 12 residues. CDR1 SGHAT and CDR2 FQNNGV come from the germline V gene. The CDR3 loop reads CASNLGVTEAFF. Here the CDR3 DNA reads TGTGCCAGCAACTTAGGAGTCACTGAAGCTTTCTTT.

This clonotype was detected ten times or more. This chain links TRBV11-2 with TRBJ1-6; TRBD1 is a possible D gene (5 bases). The CDR3 length is 15 residues. V lost 1 base and J 7 bases, leaving 11 bases between the germline ends. Germline V CDR1 and CDR2: SGHAT, FQNNGV. The CDR3 region is CASSLVEGQNSPLHF. In nucleotides, the CDR3 is TGTGCCAGCAGCTTAGTCGAGGGGCAGAATTCACCCCTCCACTTT.

This clonotype has at least ten counts. The rearrangement joins TRBV27 to TRBJ2-7, with D tentatively TRBD2 (5 bases). This CDR3 has 13 residues. V lost 5 bases and J 3 bases, leaving 11 bases between the germline ends. Germline V CDR1 and CDR2: MNHEY, SMNVEV (reference sequence). The CDR3 region has the DNA TGTGCCAGCAGTGAGGGCGCCCACTACGAGCAGTACTTC. Translating it yields CASSEGAHYEQYF.

In this sample, this clonotype turned up many times. V and J are TRBV20-1 and TRBJ2-7; 8 bases line up with TRBD2. There are 15 residues in the CDR3. CDR1 DFQATT and CDR2 SNEGSKA come from the germline V gene (reference sequence). V lost 7 bases to trimming and J lost 3 bases; unmatched junction nucleotides: 14. CDR3 bases: TGCAGTGGGAGGAAAGAGGCCAGCGGGAGCTACGAGCAGTACTTC. Translation: CSGRKEASGSYEQYF.

In this sample, this clonotype turned up many times. The CDR3 loop is CASNTGEGPQYF. The CDR3 nucleotides read TGTGCCAGCAATACCGGGGAGGGGCCCCAGTACTTC. This chain uses TRBV9 with TRBJ2-5; TRBD2 agrees at 7 bases. Per germline, CDR1 SGDLS and CDR2 YYNGEE. The J segment lost 9 bases and the V segment lost 6 bases, leaving 8 bases of the junction unmatched. The CDR3 extends over 12 amino acids.

This clonotype was detected many times. The chain couples TRBV7-9 to TRBJ1-1; 8 nucleotides agree with TRBD1. Germline V gives CDR1 SEHNR, CDR2 FQNEAQ (reference sequence). This CDR3 is 12 amino acids long. V shed 3 bases and J 8 bases; nucleotides not matched to a gene: 2. CDR3 nucleotide sequence: TGTGCCAGCAGCTTCCGGGACAGGGAAGCTTTCTTT. Its protein product is CASSFRDREAFF.

The chain recombines TRBV2 with TRBJ2-7, with TRBD1 identical over 7 bases. After removal of 4 bases from V and 4 bases from J, the junction contained 10 bases not matched to a gene. The germline gives CDR1 SNHLY, CDR2 FYNNEI. This CDR3 is 15 amino acids long. The CDR3 sequence: CASSALSGGSYEQYF. CDR3 nucleotides: TGTGCCAGCAGTGCTCTTTCAGGGGGATCATACGAGCAGTACTTC.

This clonotype was found many times. The V call is TRBV28, the J call TRBJ2-7; no clear D. Trimming pared 3 bases from V and 2 bases from J, leaving 5 bases between. Per germline, CDR1 MDHEN and CDR2 SYDVKM. The CDR3 contains 12 residues. The CDR3 bases are TGTGCCAGCAGTTTCCTGACCTACGAGCAGTACTTC. As protein: CASSFLTYEQYF.

This clonotype was recorded many times. The chain employs TRBV10-3 and TRBJ2-7, with D perhaps matching TRBD2 (5 bases). Trimming removed 8 bases from V and 3 bases from J, with 11 bases in between. The length of the CDR3 is 12 residues. Germline V CDR1 and CDR2: ENHRY, SYGVKD. In DNA form, the CDR3 reads TGTGCCATCCACCCGAGGGTCTACGAGCAGTACTTC. Residues: CAIHPRVYEQYF.